This T cell receptor (beta chain) was identified during a study of cytomegalovirus exposure and HLA in healthy donors. The repertoire was sequenced with immunoSEQ multiplex PCR; TCRdb's copy has only in-frame clones and lacks some. This table has 250,000 or so clones, over 75% appearing once. The CDR3 is made up of 15 amino acids. V was pared by 3 bases and J by 0 bases, with 5 bases of the junction left unmatched. Germline V gene sequence: CDR1 GTSNPN, CDR2 SVGIG (reference sequence). The sample comprised PBMCs. The receptor's source is a man aged 18 to 29 in good health and CMV-seropositive. The rearrangement joins TRBV30 to TRBJ1-3, with 7 bases that match TRBD1. The CDR3 bases are TGTGCCTGGAGAATGGGACAGACCTCTGGAAACACCATATATTTT. It encodes CAWRMGQTSGNTIYF. The full variable domain, with the rest looked up from reference TRBV30 and TRBJ1-3, is SQTIHQWPATLVQPVGSPLSLECTVEGTSNPNLYWYRQAAGRGLQLLFYSVGIGQISSEVPQNLSASRPQDRQFILSSKKLLLSDSGFYLCAWRMGQTSGNTIYFGEGSWLTVV.